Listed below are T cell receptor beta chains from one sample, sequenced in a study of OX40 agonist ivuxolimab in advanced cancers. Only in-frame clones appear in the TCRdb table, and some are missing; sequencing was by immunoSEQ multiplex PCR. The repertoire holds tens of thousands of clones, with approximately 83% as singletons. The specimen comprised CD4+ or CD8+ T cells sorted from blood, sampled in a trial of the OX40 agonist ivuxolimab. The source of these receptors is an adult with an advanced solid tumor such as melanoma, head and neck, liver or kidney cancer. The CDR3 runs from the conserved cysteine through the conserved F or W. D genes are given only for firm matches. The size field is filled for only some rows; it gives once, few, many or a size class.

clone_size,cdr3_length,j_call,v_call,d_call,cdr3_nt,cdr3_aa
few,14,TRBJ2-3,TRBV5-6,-,TGTGCCAGCAGTCCTGGGACAATTCGAGATACGCAGTATTTT,CASSPGTIRDTQYF
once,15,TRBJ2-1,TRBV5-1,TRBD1,TGCGCCAGCAGCTTTCCGACAGGGGAGCATAATGAGCAGTTCTTC,CASSFPTGEHNEQFF
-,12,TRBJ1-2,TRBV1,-,TGCACCAGCAGCCAAGCAGGGTATGGCTACACCTTC,CTSSQAGYGYTF
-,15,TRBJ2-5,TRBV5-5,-,TGTGCCAGCAGCTTGCGGGGATTCCAACAAGAGACCCAGTACTTC,CASSLRGFQQETQYF
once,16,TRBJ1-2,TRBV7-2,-,TGTGCCAGCAGCGACCTTAGAGGGGCGGAAACCTATGGCTACACCTTC,CASSDLRGAETYGYTF
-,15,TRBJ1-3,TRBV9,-,TGTGCCAGCAGCGTAGTGGGGACCTCGGGAAACACCATATATTTT,CASSVVGTSGNTIYF
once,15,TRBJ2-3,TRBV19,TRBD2,TGTGCCAGTTCGCTCCAGTCTAGCGGAGCAGATACGCAGTATTTT,CASSLQSSGADTQYF
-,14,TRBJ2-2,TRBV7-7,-,TGTGCCAGCAGCTTAGACTTGGGCACCGGGGAGCTGTTTTTT,CASSLDLGTGELFF
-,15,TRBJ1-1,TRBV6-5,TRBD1,TGTGCCAGCAGAAGTTTACAGGGGGCCCACACTGAAGCTTTCTTT,CASRSLQGAHTEAFF
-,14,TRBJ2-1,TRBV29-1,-,TGCAGCGTTGAAGACCCCAACTCCTACAATGAGCAGTTCTTC,CSVEDPNSYNEQFF
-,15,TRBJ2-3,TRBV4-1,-,TGCGCCAGCAGCCAGGGAGCGGGTTACACAGATACGCAGTATTTT,CASSQGAGYTDTQYF
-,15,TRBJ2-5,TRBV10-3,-,TGTGCCATCAGTGAGGCCCCAGGGGGCGCGGGGGAGCAGTACTTC,CAISEAPGGAGEQYF
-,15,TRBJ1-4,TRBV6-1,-,TGTGCCAGCAGGCCCCAAAGAAATTCTAATGAAAAACTGTTTTTT,CASRPQRNSNEKLFF
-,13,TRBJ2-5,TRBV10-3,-,TGTGCCATCAGTGAGTCCAACCAAGAGACCCAGTACTTC,CAISESNQETQYF
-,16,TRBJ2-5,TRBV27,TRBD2,TGTGCCAGCTCACCCGTCCGGGGACTAGCGGGACAGACCCAGTACTTC,CASSPVRGLAGQTQYF
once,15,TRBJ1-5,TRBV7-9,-,TGTGCCAGCAGCTTGACAGGTTTGAGCAATCAGCCCCAGCATTTT,CASSLTGLSNQPQHF
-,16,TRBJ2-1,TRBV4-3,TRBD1,TGCGCCAGCAGCCACCCCACAGGGGGCACGGACAATGAGCAGTTCTTC,CASSHPTGGTDNEQFF
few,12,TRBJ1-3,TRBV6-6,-,TGTGCCAGCAGTTCCGGCGGAAACACCATATATTTT,CASSSGGNTIYF
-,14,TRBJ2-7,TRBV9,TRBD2,TGTGCCAGCAGCGTAGGTGGCGGGAGCGGCGAGCAGTACTTC,CASSVGGGSGEQYF
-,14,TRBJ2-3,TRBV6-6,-,TGTGCCAGCAGGCTTACGATTTTCGCCGGTACGCAGTATTTT,CASRLTIFAGTQYF
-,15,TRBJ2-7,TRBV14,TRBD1,TGTGCCAGCAGTCCAGGGGGCAGAACTTACTACGAGCAGTACTTC,CASSPGGRTYYEQYF
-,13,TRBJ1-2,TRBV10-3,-,TGTGCCATCAGTGTAGACAGCAGATATGGCTACACCTTC,CAISVDSRYGYTF
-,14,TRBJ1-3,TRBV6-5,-,TGTGCCAGCAGACAGGGACCGTCTGGAAACACCATATATTTT,CASRQGPSGNTIYF
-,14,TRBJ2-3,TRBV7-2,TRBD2,TGTGCCAGCAGCTCCTCCAGCGGGGGGGCCCCGGTGTATTTT,CASSSSSGGAPVYF
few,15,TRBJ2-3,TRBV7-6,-,TGTGCCAGCAGCCCCGATGGGGGCCTCACAGATACGCAGTATTTT,CASSPDGGLTDTQYF
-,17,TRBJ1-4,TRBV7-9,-,TGTGCCAGCAGCTTCCACGGATGGACCCAAGGCCATGAAAAACTGTTTTTT,CASSFHGWTQGHEKLFF
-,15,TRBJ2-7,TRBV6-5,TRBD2,TGTGCCAGCAGTCCACGGGGCGGGCCGGGGGGCGAGCAGTACTTC,CASSPRGGPGGEQYF
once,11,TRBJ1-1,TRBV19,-,TGTGCCAGTAGTATCGGCTCTGAAGCTTTCTTT,CASSIGSEAFF
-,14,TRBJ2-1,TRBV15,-,TGTGCCACCAGCAGAGATGTTAGCCTCAATGAGCAGTTCTTC,CATSRDVSLNEQFF